One sample yielded the 26 T cell receptor beta chains listed below, sequenced in a study of T cell responses to AZD1222 COVID-19 vaccine. The protocol was immunoSEQ multiplex PCR, while the TCRdb copy is restricted to in-frame clones and leaves out a portion. The sample has about 92,000 clones; approximately 91% are singletons. The starting material was peripheral blood, obtained on day 0 of AZD1222 vaccination. The receptors originated from an adult in good health.

The rearrangement uses TRBV20-1 and TRBJ2-3, with TRBD2 as a possible D gene (5 bases). Germline CDR1 and CDR2: DFQATT and SNEGSKA (reference sequence). The CDR3 consists of 14 residues. V was trimmed by 3 bases and J by 5 bases, leaving 15 bases between them. The CDR3 here is CSASVRARGDTQYF. The CDR3 nucleotides are TGCAGTGCTAGTGTACGGGCCCGGGGAGATACGCAGTATTTT.

This chain connects TRBV4-2 to TRBJ1-6; TRBD1 is a possible D gene (5 bases). Deletions cut 0 bases from V and 4 bases from J, with 7 bases between. The CDR3 covers 15 residues. Germline V gene sequence: CDR1 LGHNA, CDR2 YNFKEQ. In DNA, the CDR3 is TGTGCCAGCAGCCAAGACGGACAATATAATTCACCCCTCCACTTT. Translation: CASSQDGQYNSPLHF.

Turning to this clone: In the same sample, other DNA sequences code for this CDR3. The genes are TRBV7-3 and TRBJ2-5; no clear D gene. CDR3 size: 13 residues. Trimming stripped 5 bases from V and 1 base from J, with 8 bases between. Germline V gives CDR1 SGHTA, CDR2 FQGTGA. CDR3 sequence (DNA): TGTGCCAGCAGCCCCGGGCCCCAAGAGACCCAGTACTTC. Translated: CASSPGPQETQYF. The whole variable domain, filled in from reference TRBV7-3 and TRBJ2-5, reads GAGVSQTPSNKVTEKGKYVELRCDPISGHTALYWYRQSLGQGPEFLIYFQGTGAADDSGLPNDRFFAVRPEGSVSTLKIQRTERGDSAVYLCASSPGPQETQYFGPGTRLLVL.

This clone was picked up one time. This sequence joins TRBV27 and TRBJ2-7, with TRBD1 matching 8 bases. The CDR3 has 13 amino acids. Germline V lookup: CDR1 MNHEY, CDR2 SMNVEV (reference sequence). V shed 5 bases and J 6 bases; nucleotides not matched to a gene: 6. In nucleotides, the CDR3 is TGTGCCAGCAGTGCGACAGGGGTGGGCGAGCAGTACTTC. This encodes CASSATGVGEQYF.

V usage is TRBV18 and J usage is TRBJ1-2, with D perhaps matching TRBD1 (6 bases). CDR1 is KGHSH, CDR2 LQKENI, per germline. CDR3 size: 18 residues. The V gene lost 3 bases and the J gene lost 7 bases, with 27 bases spanning the gap. CDR3: CASSPNEITGLGDSGYTF. Written as DNA, the CDR3 is TGTGCCAGCTCACCTAACGAGATTACAGGGTTGGGCGACAGTGGCTACACCTTC.

The rearrangement uses TRBV2 and TRBJ1-5; no definite D call. The CDR3 covers 13 residues. Per germline, CDR1 SNHLY and CDR2 FYNNEI. V was shortened by 5 bases and J by 3 bases, with 8 bases between the two germline ends. The CDR3 sequence is CASSRDINQPQHF. The CDR3 coding sequence is TGTGCCAGCAGTAGGGATATCAATCAGCCCCAGCATTTT.

The rearrangement links TRBV11-2 to TRBJ2-2, with D unclear. This CDR3 has 12 amino acids. Germline CDR1 and CDR2: SGHAT and FQNNGV. Trimming cost V 1 base and J 5 bases, with 2 bases left between them. The CDR3 nucleotides read TGTGCCAGCAGCTTAGGTACCGGGGAGCTGTTTTTT. Translating gives CASSLGTGELFF.

The chain uses TRBV4-1 and TRBJ2-7; tentatively, D is TRBD1 (5 bases). CDR1 is MGHRA and CDR2 is YSYEKL in the germline V gene. The CDR3 contains 15 residues. V lost 0 bases and J 2 bases, leaving 11 bases between the germline ends. The CDR3 nucleotides are TGCGCCAGCAGCCAAGACAGGGCGCTCACCTACGAGCAGTACTTC. The encoded protein is CASSQDRALTYEQYF.

This clone was observed once. The chain combines TRBV19 with TRBJ2-5; 8 bases map to TRBD2. J was trimmed by 2 bases and V by 8 bases; bases with no gene match: 7. The germline V gene encodes CDR1 LNHDA and CDR2 SQIVND (reference sequence). This CDR3 contains 14 residues. The CDR3 spells CASSPTSGQETQYF. The CDR3, as DNA: TGTGCCAGTTCACCCACTAGCGGACAAGAGACCCAGTACTTC.

The chain employs TRBV5-6 and TRBJ2-7, with 9 bases aligning to TRBD1. Trimming at V came to 6 bases and at J to 2 bases, leaving 6 bases not matched to a gene. CDR3 length equals 14 residues. Germline lookup yields CDR1 SGHDT and CDR2 YYEEEE. In DNA form, the CDR3 reads TGTGCCAGCACCCCGACAGGGGGGCCCTACGAGCAGTACTTC. Protein: CASTPTGGPYEQYF. The whole variable domain, remainder taken from reference TRBV5-6 and TRBJ2-7, is DAGVTQSPTHLIKTRGQQVTLRCSPKSGHDTVSWYQQALGQGPQFIFQYYEEEERQRGNFPDRFSGHQFPNYSSELNVNALLLGDSALYLCASTPTGGPYEQYFGPGTRLTVT.

The rearrangement uses TRBV2 and TRBJ2-2; D may be TRBD2 (5 bases). The CDR3 length is 14 residues. Germline CDR1 is SNHLY and CDR2 is FYNNEI. The V and J ends lost 6 bases and 2 bases respectively, with 10 bases between them. DNA of the CDR3: TGTGCCAGCAGGAAGGACTCCAACACCGGGGAGCTGTTTTTT. This translates into CASRKDSNTGELFF.

The V and J genes are TRBV6-2 or TRBV6-3 and TRBJ2-1; tentative D call: TRBD1 (6 bases). The CDR3 is 11 amino acids. V was trimmed by 5 bases and J by 9 bases, leaving 8 bases between them. CDR1 is MNHEY and CDR2 is SVGEGT in the germline V gene. The chain's CDR3 is CASSTGSEQFF. DNA for the CDR3: TGTGCCAGCAGTACAGGGTCTGAGCAGTTCTTC.

This clone turned up a few times. The chain is built from TRBV12-3 or TRBV12-4 and TRBJ2-7, with D unclear. Trimming took off 4 bases at V and 2 bases at J, with 9 bases between the two ends. The CDR3 has 13 amino acids. CDR3 residues: CASSYGPTYEQYF. In DNA, the CDR3 is TGTGCCAGCAGTTACGGACCCACCTACGAGCAGTACTTC.

V usage is TRBV6-5 and J usage is TRBJ1-5, with 7 positions matching TRBD1. This CDR3 has 15 residues. Germline V CDR1 and CDR2: MNHEY, SVGAGI. Trimming cost V 2 bases and J 6 bases; bases outside gene matches: 7. The CDR3 spells CASSYRTGETQPQHF. The CDR3 DNA follows: TGTGCCAGCAGTTACCGGACAGGTGAGACTCAGCCCCAGCATTTT.

The J gene is TRBJ2-2, the V gene TRBV7-9, with 9 bases that match TRBD1. The CDR3 contains 16 residues. The V gene's germline CDR1 is SEHNR and CDR2 FQNEAQ (reference sequence). V lost 4 bases to trimming and J lost 4 bases; unmatched junction nucleotides: 7. The CDR3 nucleotides read TGTGCCAGCAGCTGGGACAGGGCAAAAGGCACCGGGGAGCTGTTTTTT. Translating it yields CASSWDRAKGTGELFF.

The rearrangement links TRBV4-3 to TRBJ2-2, with D tentatively TRBD1 (6 bases). This CDR3 is 15 amino acids long. The V end lost 1 base, the J end lost 1 base, and 7 bases lay between the germline ends. The germline V gene has CDR1 LGHNA and CDR2 YSLEER. CDR3 coding DNA: TGCGCCAGCAGCCAAGGGACAGAGAACACCGGGGAGCTGTTTTTT. Amino acids: CASSQGTENTGELFF.

This sequence joins TRBV19 and TRBJ1-2; D gene ambiguous. Germline V gene lookup returns CDR1 LNHDA and CDR2 SQIVND (reference sequence). CDR3 size: 13 residues. V lost 3 bases to trimming and J lost 1 base, with 6 bases between them. DNA for the CDR3: TGTGCCAGTAGTATGGCGGGTAACTATGGCTACACCTTC. Its protein is CASSMAGNYGYTF.

The CDR3 spells CASSRTSGGKETQYF. In DNA, the CDR3 is TGTGCCAGCAGCCGGACTAGCGGGGGGAAAGAGACCCAGTACTTC. The chain has TRBV7-2 and TRBJ2-5; 14 positions match TRBD2. Germline values: CDR1 SGHTA, CDR2 FQGNSA. V was pared by 5 bases and J by 3 bases, with 2 bases of the junction left unmatched. The CDR3 runs to 15 residues.

The chain joins TRBV4-3 to TRBJ2-1; 7 bases are shared with TRBD2. The CDR3 is 16 residues long. The germline V gene encodes CDR1 LGHNA and CDR2 YSLEER. Trimming took 0 bases from V and 7 from J; bases not matched to a gene: 9. The CDR3 sequence: CASSQEGGGLRNEQFF. CDR3 bases: TGCGCCAGCAGCCAAGAGGGGGGAGGGCTCCGGAATGAGCAGTTCTTC.

J is TRBJ1-5 and V is TRBV19; D uncertain. The V gene's germline CDR1 is LNHDA and CDR2 SQIVND (reference sequence). The CDR3 totals 15 residues. Trimming stripped 0 bases from V and 7 bases from J, with 13 bases between. CDR3 in DNA: TGTGCCAGTAGTATAGAAGGAGGGAGAGGGCAGCCCCAGCATTTT. Its translation: CASSIEGGRGQPQHF.

The gene calls are TRBV5-5 and TRBJ1-4; D unclear. Trimming shortened V by 0 bases and J by 5 bases, and 8 bases separated the two germline ends. The germline gives CDR1 SGHKS, CDR2 YYEKEE (reference sequence). The CDR3 sequence is 14 residues long. CDR3 in amino acids: CASSLGQVNEKLFF. The CDR3 nucleotides read TGTGCCAGCAGCTTGGGTCAGGTGAATGAAAAACTGTTTTTT.

V usage is TRBV6-6 and J usage is TRBJ1-2, with 7 bases matching TRBD1. The CDR3 has 14 residues. Germline V gives CDR1 MNHNY, CDR2 SVGAGI (reference sequence). Losses at the gene ends were 5 bases for V and 6 bases for J; bases not matched to a gene: 9. The CDR3 DNA follows: TGTGCCAGCAGTCGATCCCAGGGGGGAGATGGCTACACCTTC. It codes for CASSRSQGGDGYTF.

The genes are TRBV7-6 and TRBJ2-7; no firm D call. Trimming left V 1 base short and J 3 bases short, with 13 bases between. Germline assignment: CDR1 SGHVS and CDR2 FNYEAQ. The CDR3 extends over 15 amino acids. CDR3 DNA sequence: TGTGCCAGCAGCTTAGGACCCGGATCCAGCTACGAGCAGTACTTC. Translated: CASSLGPGSSYEQYF. The full variable domain, with the rest looked up from reference TRBV7-6 and TRBJ2-7, is GAGVSQSPRYKVTKRGQDVALRCDPISGHVSLYWYRQALGQGPEFLTYFNYEAQQDKSGLPNDRFSAERPEGSISTLTIQRTEQRDSAMYRCASSLGPGSSYEQYFGPGTRLTVT.

The chain employs TRBV7-8 and TRBJ1-6; D gene unclear. CDR3 length equals 17 residues. V was trimmed by 2 bases and J by 6 bases, leaving 17 bases between them. Looked up from germline, CDR1 is SGHVS and CDR2 is FQNEAQ. Written as DNA, the CDR3 is TGTGCCAGCAGCTTAACTCGGCCGCCCTTGGGTAATTCACCCCTCCACTTT. Encoded protein: CASSLTRPPLGNSPLHF.

This clone occurred a few times. The rearrangement joins TRBV28 to TRBJ1-2; a weak D match, TRBD1 (5 bases). This CDR3 has 13 residues. Deletions cut 7 bases from V and 4 bases from J, with 13 bases between. Germline CDR1 reads MDHEN; CDR2 reads SYDVKM. For the CDR3, the DNA is TGTGCCAGCACCAAAGGGGTTGCCTATGGCTACACCTTC. It encodes CASTKGVAYGYTF.

The rearrangement links TRBV6-6 to TRBJ2-4; D unresolved. Trimming pared 5 bases from V and 0 bases from J, leaving 8 bases between. The germline gives CDR1 MNHNY, CDR2 SVGAGI (reference sequence). The CDR3 length is 14 residues. The chain's CDR3 is CASSPPRAKNIQYF. In nucleotides, the CDR3 is TGTGCCAGCAGTCCCCCACGAGCCAAAAACATTCAGTACTTC.